This T cell receptor (beta chain) was sequenced for a study of post-analysis software for immune sequencing data. Study as a whole: Relapsing-remitting, secondary progressive and progressive-relapsing forms made up the multiple sclerosis disease courses. The study's findings and limits: Controls had lower frequencies than patients of about five TRBV segments, which included TRBV5-6, TRBV5-1 and TRBV20-1.

Details on this clonotype: Its antigen is undetermined. The germline gene is not matched at one end of the junction; a read error may be the cause.

This CDR3 is built from 15 residues. The germline V gene has CDR1 ENHRY and CDR2 SYGVKD. Presence of unique molecular identifiers characterized the TCR beta cDNA libraries. TCRdb re-called the PCR reads through MiXCR, storing one row per CDR3 protein. The sample shows hundreds of thousands of distinct CDR3 sequences, roughly 58% of them seen only once. The rearrangement uses TRBV10-3 and TRBJ2-7, with D perhaps given as TRBD1 or TRBD2 (5 bases each). Sequencing was performed on blood. The TCR originated in a girl aged 5-17 years with multiple sclerosis. The CDR3 protein is CAISEAGRIPYEQDF. CDR3 bases: TGTGCCATCAGTGAGGCAGGGAGAATCCCCTACGAGCAGGACTTC.